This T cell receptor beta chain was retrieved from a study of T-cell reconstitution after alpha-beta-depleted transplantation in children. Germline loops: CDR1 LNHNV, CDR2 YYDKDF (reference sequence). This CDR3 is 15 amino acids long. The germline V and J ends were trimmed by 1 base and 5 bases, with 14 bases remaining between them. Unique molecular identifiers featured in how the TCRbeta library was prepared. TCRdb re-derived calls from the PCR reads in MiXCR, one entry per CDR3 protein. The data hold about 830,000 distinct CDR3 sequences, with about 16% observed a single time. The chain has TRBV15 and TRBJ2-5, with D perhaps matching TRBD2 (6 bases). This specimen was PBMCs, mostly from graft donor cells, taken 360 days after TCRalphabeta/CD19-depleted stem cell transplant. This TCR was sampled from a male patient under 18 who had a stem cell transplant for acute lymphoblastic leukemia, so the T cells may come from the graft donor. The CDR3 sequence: CATSRAVSGWETQYF. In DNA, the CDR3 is TGTGCCACCAGCAGAGCTGTAAGCGGGTGGGAGACCCAGTACTTC.